This T cell receptor beta chain comes out of a study of blood T cell repertoires in COVID-19. About the research overall: The United States, Italy and Spain provided the acute and convalescent COVID-19 samples.

Sequenced by immunoSEQ multiplex PCR; TCRdb stores in-frame clones only, minus some. The sample holds about 280,000 clones, around 92% seen once. J was trimmed by 6 bases and V by 4 bases; bases with no gene match: 9. CDR3 length: 15 residues. Germline values: CDR1 SGHNT, CDR2 YENEEA. Cohort 3 donors counted as recovered after two negative PCRs, clearance, or resolved symptoms. The sequence was obtained from an older woman who had recovered from COVID-19. The sequencing input was PBMCs or T cells enriched from blood (not recorded which). The chain joins TRBV11-3 to TRBJ2-1; 7 nucleotides line up with TRBD2. The CDR3 sequence is CASSSASGAPNEQFF. The DNA of the CDR3 is TGTGCCAGCAGCTCCGCTAGCGGTGCACCCAATGAGCAGTTCTTC. Using reference TRBV11-3 and TRBJ2-1 for the parts outside the CDR3, the full variable domain is EAGVVQSPRYKIIEKKQPVAFWCNPISGHNTLYWYLQNLGQGPELLIRYENEEAVDDSQLPKDRFSAERLKGVDSTLKIQPAELGDSAVYLCASSSASGAPNEQFFGPGTRLTVL.